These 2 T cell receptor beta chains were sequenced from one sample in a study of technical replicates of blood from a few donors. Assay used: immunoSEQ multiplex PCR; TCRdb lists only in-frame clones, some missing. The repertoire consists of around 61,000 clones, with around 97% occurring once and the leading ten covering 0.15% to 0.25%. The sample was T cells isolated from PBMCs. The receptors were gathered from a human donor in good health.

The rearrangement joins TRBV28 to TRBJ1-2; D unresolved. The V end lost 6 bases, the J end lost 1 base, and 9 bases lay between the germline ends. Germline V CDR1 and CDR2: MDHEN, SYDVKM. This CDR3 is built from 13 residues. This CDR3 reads CASSPGFNYGYTF. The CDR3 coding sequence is TGTGCCAGCAGCCCGGGGTTTAACTATGGCTACACCTTC.

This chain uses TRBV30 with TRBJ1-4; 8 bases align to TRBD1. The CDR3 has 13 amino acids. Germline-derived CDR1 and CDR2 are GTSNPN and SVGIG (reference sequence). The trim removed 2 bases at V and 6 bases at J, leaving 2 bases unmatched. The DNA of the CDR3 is TGTGCCTGGAGTACAGGGGGAGATGAAAAACTGTTTTTT. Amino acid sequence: CAWSTGGDEKLFF.